The present T cell receptor beta chain was sequenced within a study of CD8 T cells in ankylosing spondylitis. Study-level points and caveats: CD8+ disease-linked clones were present at relatively low frequencies in blood. One TCR beta motif, made up of about 8 highly homologous variants, appeared characteristic of ankylosing spondylitis blood.

Quantitative 5'-RACE with molecular barcodes produced the TCR beta libraries. TCRdb re-called the 5' RACE reads with MiXCR, one entry per CDR3 protein. The repertoire consists of some 180,000 distinct CDR3 sequences, with 15% to 20% occurring once and the leading ten covering 4.3%. In the case of this clonotype: Antigen: not known.

CDR3 size: 16 residues. CDR1 is SQVTM and CDR2 is ANQGSEA in the germline V gene. V lost 4 bases and J lost 2; bases outside the gene matches: 12. The sample consisted of blood, either unsorted or a sorted T cell fraction (not recorded which). The genes are TRBV29-1 and TRBJ2-5; TRBD1 aligns across 8 bases. The clonotype originates from a male donor aged 10-29 years with ankylosing spondylitis or in good health (not recorded which). The CDR3 DNA reads TGCAGCGTTGCGGGGGCAACCAGGGGGCGGCAAGAGACCCAGTACTTC. Residues: CSVAGATRGRQETQYF. The whole variable domain, filled in from reference TRBV29-1 and TRBJ2-5, reads SAVISQKPSRDICQRGTSLTIQCQVDSQVTMMFWYRQQPGQSLTLIATANQGSEATYESGFVIDKFPISRPNLTFSTLTVSNMSPEDSSIYLCSVAGATRGRQETQYFGPGTRLLVL.